Included here is one TCR beta chain sequence, with context. Its target is not known. The data belong to a study of long-term antiretroviral therapy in people with HIV. Study outcomes and limitations: ART adherence was not documented, and neither viral resistance nor therapy changes had any data. In HIV, the repertoires covered a tighter span of CDR3 lengths than in controls.

With 0 bases removed from V and 0 bases from J, the gap between germline ends came to 9 bases. Germline V gene lookup returns CDR1 LGHNA and CDR2 YSLEER. The CDR3 extends over 16 amino acids. Survey level was the resolution at which the v3.0 immunoSEQ assay ran. The data were produced by immunoSEQ multiplex PCR, yet TCRdb's version contains in-frame clones alone and is incomplete. This table holds tens of thousands of clones, about 79% found once. Researchers secured at least one pre-ART and at least two post-ART PBMC samples from each donor. Source: unsorted PBMCs, taken 0.1 years before starting antiretroviral therapy. V gene TRBV4-3 combines with J gene TRBJ2-1, with D unclear. The sequence came from a man aged 18 to 30 with HIV. CDR3 amino acids: CASSQDTTLSYNEQFF. Here the CDR3 DNA reads TGCGCCAGCAGCCAAGATACTACGCTCTCCTACAATGAGCAGTTCTTC.